The entry below gives a single T cell receptor beta chain sequence along with its context. What it binds is not known. The CDR3 has 15 residues. Deletions cut 6 bases from V and 0 bases from J, with 12 bases between. CDR1 is MNHNY, CDR2 SVGAGI, per germline (reference sequence). The data derive from a study of regulatory dendritic cells for organ transplantation. Sorted subsets were CFSE-labeled and cultured less than six days with allogeneic dendritic cells. Naive CD45RA+ and memory CD45RO+ CD4+ or CD8+ T cells were FACS-sorted. The data were produced by immunoSEQ multiplex PCR, yet TCRdb's version contains in-frame clones alone and is incomplete. The sample comprises about 21,000 clones, about 85% of which are singletons, and roughly 0.26% rests with the top ten.

The receptor was isolated from a human donor in good health. Sequenced: naive CD4+ T cells from blood cultured with dendritic cells. Documented subset: CD45RA+ naive T cells. The gene calls are TRBV6-6 and TRBJ1-3; possibly TRBD1 for D (5 bases). CDR3 coding DNA: TGTGCCAGCAGACCGGACACGAGCTCTGGAAACACCATATATTTT. As protein: CASRPDTSSGNTIYF.